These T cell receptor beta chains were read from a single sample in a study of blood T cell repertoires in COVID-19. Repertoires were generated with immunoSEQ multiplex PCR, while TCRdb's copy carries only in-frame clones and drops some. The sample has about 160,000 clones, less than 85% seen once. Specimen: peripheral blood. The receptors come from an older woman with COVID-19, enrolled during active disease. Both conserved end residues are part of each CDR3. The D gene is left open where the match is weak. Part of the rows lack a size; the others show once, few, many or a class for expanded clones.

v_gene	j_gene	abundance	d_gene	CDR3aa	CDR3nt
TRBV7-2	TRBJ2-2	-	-	CASSLAKHTGELFF	TGTGCCAGCAGCTTAGCGAAGCACACCGGGGAGCTGTTTTTT
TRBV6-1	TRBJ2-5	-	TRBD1	CASSEGQSIGTQYF	TGTGCCAGCAGTGAGGGACAGTCCATAGGGACCCAGTACTTC
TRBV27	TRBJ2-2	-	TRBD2	CASSLSKTSEGSGELFF	TGTGCCAGCAGTTTATCCAAGACTAGCGAGGGGTCCGGGGAGCTGTTTTTT
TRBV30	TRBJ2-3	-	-	CAWSGRVSTDTQYF	TGTGCCTGGAGTGGGAGGGTTAGCACAGATACGCAGTATTTT
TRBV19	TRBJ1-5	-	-	CASSTPMGRNQPQHF	TGTGCCAGTAGCACCCCAATGGGCAGGAATCAGCCCCAGCATTTT
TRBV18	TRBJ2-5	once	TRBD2	CASSPAGLARETQYF	TGTGCCAGCTCACCAGCGGGACTAGCGAGGGAGACCCAGTACTTC
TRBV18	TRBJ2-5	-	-	CASSVLFRVLETQYF	TGTGCCAGCTCCGTATTATTCCGCGTGCTGGAGACCCAGTACTTC
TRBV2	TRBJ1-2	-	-	CATTHRGAYGYTF	TGTGCCACCACCCACCGGGGGGCTTATGGCTACACCTTC
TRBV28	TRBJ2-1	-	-	CASSFLQRKFYNEQFF	TGTGCCAGCAGTTTTCTCCAGCGAAAGTTCTACAATGAGCAGTTCTTC
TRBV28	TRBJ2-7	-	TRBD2	CASKGRKASGGSSYEQYF	TGTGCCAGCAAAGGTCGTAAGGCTAGCGGGGGTAGCTCCTACGAGCAGTACTTC
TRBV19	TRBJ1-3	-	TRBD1	CASLQGAFSGNTIYF	TGTGCCAGCTTACAGGGGGCCTTCTCTGGAAACACCATATATTTT
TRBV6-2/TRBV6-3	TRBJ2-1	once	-	CASSWGLKNYGNEQFF	TGTGCCAGCAGTTGGGGCCTAAAGAATTATGGCAATGAGCAGTTCTTC
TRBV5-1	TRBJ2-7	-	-	CASSFGEATATQQYF	TGCGCCAGCAGCTTCGGAGAAGCAACTGCTACGCAGCAGTACTTC
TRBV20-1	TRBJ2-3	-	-	CRLEFPDTQYF	TGCAGACTCGAGTTCCCAGATACGCAGTATTTT
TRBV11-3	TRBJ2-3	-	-	CASSSPRGDTQYF	TGTGCCAGCAGCTCCCCCAGGGGAGATACGCAGTATTTT
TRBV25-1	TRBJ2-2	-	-	CASSEYQWTGELFF	TGTGCCAGCAGTGAATACCAGTGGACCGGGGAGCTGTTTTTT
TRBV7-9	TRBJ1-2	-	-	CASSEMGGHLRDGYTF	TGTGCCAGCAGTGAAATGGGGGGTCACCTCAGGGATGGCTACACCTTC
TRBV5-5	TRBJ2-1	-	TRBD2	CASSFAQRGASSYNEQFF	TGTGCCAGCAGCTTTGCCCAGCGGGGGGCGAGCTCCTACAATGAGCAGTTCTTC
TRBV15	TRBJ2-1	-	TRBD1	CATSRLRGPPEQFF	TGTGCCACCAGCAGACTCAGGGGGCCCCCAGAGCAGTTCTTC
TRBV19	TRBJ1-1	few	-	CASKGGTANTEAFF	TGTGCCAGTAAGGGGGGGACCGCGAACACTGAAGCTTTCTTT
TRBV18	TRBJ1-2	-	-	CASSPLAGNYGYTF	TGTGCCAGCTCACCACTCGCGGGTAACTATGGCTACACCTTC
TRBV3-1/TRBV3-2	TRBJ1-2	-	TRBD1	CASSQVTGEGGYTF	TGTGCCAGCAGCCAAGTGACAGGGGAAGGTGGCTACACCTTC
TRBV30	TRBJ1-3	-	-	CAWAPSGNTIYF	TGTGCCTGGGCCCCTTCTGGAAACACCATATATTTT
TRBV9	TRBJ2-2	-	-	CASSVRQANTGELFF	TGTGCCAGCAGCGTAAGACAGGCGAACACCGGGGAGCTGTTTTTT
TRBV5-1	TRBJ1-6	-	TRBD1	CASSVRQGSDSPLHF	TGCGCCAGCAGCGTTCGACAGGGTTCTGATTCACCCCTCCACTTT
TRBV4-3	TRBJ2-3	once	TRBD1	CASSQDWAGGRTDTQYF	TGCGCCAGCAGCCAAGACTGGGCAGGGGGAAGGACAGATACGCAGTATTTT
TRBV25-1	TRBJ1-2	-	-	CASSEYQGSFDGYTF	TGTGCCAGCAGTGAATATCAGGGGAGTTTCGATGGCTACACCTTC
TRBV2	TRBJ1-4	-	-	CASRGLGQTYRVNLFF	TGTGCCAGCAGGGGTCTGGGACAAACATACCGGGTAAACCTGTTTTTT
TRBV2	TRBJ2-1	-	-	CASSGGLLDGPYNEQFF	TGTGCCAGCAGTGGCGGCCTTCTGGATGGTCCCTACAATGAGCAGTTCTTC
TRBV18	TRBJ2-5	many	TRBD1	CASSSTLQGGTQYF	TGTGCCAGCTCATCGACCTTACAGGGGGGGACCCAGTACTTC
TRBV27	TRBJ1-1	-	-	CASRDSGDYTEAFF	TGTGCCAGCAGGGACTCGGGCGACTACACTGAAGCTTTCTTT
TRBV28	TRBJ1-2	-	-	CASSLNTNYGYTF	TGTGCCAGCAGTTTAAACACTAACTATGGCTACACCTTC
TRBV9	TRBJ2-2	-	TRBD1	CASSVEGTGGTTGELFF	TGTGCCAGCAGCGTAGAGGGGACAGGGGGGACCACCGGGGAGCTGTTTTTT
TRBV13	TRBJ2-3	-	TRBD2	CASSLGSGADTQYF	TGTGCCAGCAGCTTAGGTAGCGGGGCAGATACGCAGTATTTT
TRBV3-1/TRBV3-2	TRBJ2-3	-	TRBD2	CASSQGGSRTDTQYF	TGTGCCAGCAGCCAGGGAGGGAGTAGAACAGATACGCAGTATTTT
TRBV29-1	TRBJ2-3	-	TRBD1	CSSRDREADTQYF	TGCAGCTCCCGGGACAGGGAAGCAGATACGCAGTATTTT
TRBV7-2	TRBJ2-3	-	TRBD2	CASSLARTSGGTQYF	TGTGCCAGCAGCTTAGCTCGGACTAGCGGGGGAACGCAGTATTTT
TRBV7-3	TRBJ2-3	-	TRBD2	CASSLTGGVTDTQYF	TGTGCCAGCAGCTTAACTGGGGGGGTCACAGATACGCAGTATTTT
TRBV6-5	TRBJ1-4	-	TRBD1	CASSSTGTNEKLFF	TGTGCCAGCAGTTCGACAGGGACTAATGAAAAACTGTTTTTT
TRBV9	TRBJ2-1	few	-	CASSGLAPYNEQFF	TGTGCCAGCAGTGGGCTAGCTCCCTACAATGAGCAGTTCTTC
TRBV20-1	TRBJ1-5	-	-	CSASPGVGQPQHF	TGCAGTGCTAGTCCGGGGGTCGGCCAGCCCCAGCATTTT
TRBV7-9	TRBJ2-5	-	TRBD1	CASSSGQGALGTQYF	TGTGCCAGCAGCTCCGGACAGGGGGCTTTGGGGACCCAGTACTTC
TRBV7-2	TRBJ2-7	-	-	CASSLAPRGAPYEQYF	TGTGCCAGCAGCTTAGCCCCCCGGGGGGCCCCCTACGAGCAGTACTTC
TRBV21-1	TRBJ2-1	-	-	CASSKWSGEGDNEQFF	TGTGCCAGCAGCAAATGGTCGGGAGAAGGTGACAATGAGCAGTTCTTC
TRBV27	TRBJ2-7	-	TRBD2	CASRLAGNYEQYF	TGTGCCAGCAGACTAGCGGGAAACTACGAGCAGTACTTC
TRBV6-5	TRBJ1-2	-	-	CASSYSGRGGDGYTF	TGTGCCAGCAGTTACTCAGGGAGGGGAGGTGATGGCTACACCTTC
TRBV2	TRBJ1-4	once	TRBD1	CASRQGGSNEKLFF	TGTGCCAGCAGGCAGGGGGGTTCTAATGAAAAACTGTTTTTT
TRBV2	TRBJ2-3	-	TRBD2	CASSVIAGSTDTQYF	TGTGCCAGCAGTGTGATAGCGGGGAGCACAGATACGCAGTATTTT
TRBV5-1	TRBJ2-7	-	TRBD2	CASSNSGRWNEQYF	TGCGCCAGCAGTAACAGCGGGAGGTGGAACGAGCAGTACTTC
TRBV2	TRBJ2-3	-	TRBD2	CASSLTSGGPPDTQYF	TGTGCCAGCAGTCTAACTAGCGGGGGGCCCCCAGATACGCAGTATTTT
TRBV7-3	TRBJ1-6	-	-	CASSTTGSDSPLHF	TGTGCCAGCAGCACCACAGGGTCGGATTCACCCCTCCACTTT
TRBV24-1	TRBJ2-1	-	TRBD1	CATSEAGTGKQQFF	TGTGCCACCAGTGAAGCGGGGACAGGGAAGCAGCAGTTCTTC
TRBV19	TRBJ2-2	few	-	CASSISGGELFF	TGTGCCAGTAGTATATCCGGCGGGGAGCTGTTTTTT
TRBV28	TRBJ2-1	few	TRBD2	CASSRPGLAGYEQFF	TGTGCCAGCAGCCGACCGGGACTAGCGGGATATGAGCAGTTCTTC
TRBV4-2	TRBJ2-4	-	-	CASSQPDIKNIQYF	TGTGCCAGCAGCCAACCGGACATTAAAAACATTCAGTACTTC
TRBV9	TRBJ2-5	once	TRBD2	CASSVEGTSGVETQYF	TGTGCCAGCAGCGTAGAAGGGACTAGCGGGGTAGAGACCCAGTACTTC
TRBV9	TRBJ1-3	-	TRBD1	CASSVGTGGNTIYF	TGTGCCAGCAGCGTGGGGACAGGAGGAAACACCATATATTTT
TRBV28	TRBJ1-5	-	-	CASSLKGINQPQHF	TGTGCCAGCAGTTTAAAGGGGATCAATCAGCCCCAGCATTTT
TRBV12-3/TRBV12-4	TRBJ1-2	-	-	CASTPFSLTGYTF	TGTGCCAGCACCCCATTCTCACTCACGGGCTACACCTTC